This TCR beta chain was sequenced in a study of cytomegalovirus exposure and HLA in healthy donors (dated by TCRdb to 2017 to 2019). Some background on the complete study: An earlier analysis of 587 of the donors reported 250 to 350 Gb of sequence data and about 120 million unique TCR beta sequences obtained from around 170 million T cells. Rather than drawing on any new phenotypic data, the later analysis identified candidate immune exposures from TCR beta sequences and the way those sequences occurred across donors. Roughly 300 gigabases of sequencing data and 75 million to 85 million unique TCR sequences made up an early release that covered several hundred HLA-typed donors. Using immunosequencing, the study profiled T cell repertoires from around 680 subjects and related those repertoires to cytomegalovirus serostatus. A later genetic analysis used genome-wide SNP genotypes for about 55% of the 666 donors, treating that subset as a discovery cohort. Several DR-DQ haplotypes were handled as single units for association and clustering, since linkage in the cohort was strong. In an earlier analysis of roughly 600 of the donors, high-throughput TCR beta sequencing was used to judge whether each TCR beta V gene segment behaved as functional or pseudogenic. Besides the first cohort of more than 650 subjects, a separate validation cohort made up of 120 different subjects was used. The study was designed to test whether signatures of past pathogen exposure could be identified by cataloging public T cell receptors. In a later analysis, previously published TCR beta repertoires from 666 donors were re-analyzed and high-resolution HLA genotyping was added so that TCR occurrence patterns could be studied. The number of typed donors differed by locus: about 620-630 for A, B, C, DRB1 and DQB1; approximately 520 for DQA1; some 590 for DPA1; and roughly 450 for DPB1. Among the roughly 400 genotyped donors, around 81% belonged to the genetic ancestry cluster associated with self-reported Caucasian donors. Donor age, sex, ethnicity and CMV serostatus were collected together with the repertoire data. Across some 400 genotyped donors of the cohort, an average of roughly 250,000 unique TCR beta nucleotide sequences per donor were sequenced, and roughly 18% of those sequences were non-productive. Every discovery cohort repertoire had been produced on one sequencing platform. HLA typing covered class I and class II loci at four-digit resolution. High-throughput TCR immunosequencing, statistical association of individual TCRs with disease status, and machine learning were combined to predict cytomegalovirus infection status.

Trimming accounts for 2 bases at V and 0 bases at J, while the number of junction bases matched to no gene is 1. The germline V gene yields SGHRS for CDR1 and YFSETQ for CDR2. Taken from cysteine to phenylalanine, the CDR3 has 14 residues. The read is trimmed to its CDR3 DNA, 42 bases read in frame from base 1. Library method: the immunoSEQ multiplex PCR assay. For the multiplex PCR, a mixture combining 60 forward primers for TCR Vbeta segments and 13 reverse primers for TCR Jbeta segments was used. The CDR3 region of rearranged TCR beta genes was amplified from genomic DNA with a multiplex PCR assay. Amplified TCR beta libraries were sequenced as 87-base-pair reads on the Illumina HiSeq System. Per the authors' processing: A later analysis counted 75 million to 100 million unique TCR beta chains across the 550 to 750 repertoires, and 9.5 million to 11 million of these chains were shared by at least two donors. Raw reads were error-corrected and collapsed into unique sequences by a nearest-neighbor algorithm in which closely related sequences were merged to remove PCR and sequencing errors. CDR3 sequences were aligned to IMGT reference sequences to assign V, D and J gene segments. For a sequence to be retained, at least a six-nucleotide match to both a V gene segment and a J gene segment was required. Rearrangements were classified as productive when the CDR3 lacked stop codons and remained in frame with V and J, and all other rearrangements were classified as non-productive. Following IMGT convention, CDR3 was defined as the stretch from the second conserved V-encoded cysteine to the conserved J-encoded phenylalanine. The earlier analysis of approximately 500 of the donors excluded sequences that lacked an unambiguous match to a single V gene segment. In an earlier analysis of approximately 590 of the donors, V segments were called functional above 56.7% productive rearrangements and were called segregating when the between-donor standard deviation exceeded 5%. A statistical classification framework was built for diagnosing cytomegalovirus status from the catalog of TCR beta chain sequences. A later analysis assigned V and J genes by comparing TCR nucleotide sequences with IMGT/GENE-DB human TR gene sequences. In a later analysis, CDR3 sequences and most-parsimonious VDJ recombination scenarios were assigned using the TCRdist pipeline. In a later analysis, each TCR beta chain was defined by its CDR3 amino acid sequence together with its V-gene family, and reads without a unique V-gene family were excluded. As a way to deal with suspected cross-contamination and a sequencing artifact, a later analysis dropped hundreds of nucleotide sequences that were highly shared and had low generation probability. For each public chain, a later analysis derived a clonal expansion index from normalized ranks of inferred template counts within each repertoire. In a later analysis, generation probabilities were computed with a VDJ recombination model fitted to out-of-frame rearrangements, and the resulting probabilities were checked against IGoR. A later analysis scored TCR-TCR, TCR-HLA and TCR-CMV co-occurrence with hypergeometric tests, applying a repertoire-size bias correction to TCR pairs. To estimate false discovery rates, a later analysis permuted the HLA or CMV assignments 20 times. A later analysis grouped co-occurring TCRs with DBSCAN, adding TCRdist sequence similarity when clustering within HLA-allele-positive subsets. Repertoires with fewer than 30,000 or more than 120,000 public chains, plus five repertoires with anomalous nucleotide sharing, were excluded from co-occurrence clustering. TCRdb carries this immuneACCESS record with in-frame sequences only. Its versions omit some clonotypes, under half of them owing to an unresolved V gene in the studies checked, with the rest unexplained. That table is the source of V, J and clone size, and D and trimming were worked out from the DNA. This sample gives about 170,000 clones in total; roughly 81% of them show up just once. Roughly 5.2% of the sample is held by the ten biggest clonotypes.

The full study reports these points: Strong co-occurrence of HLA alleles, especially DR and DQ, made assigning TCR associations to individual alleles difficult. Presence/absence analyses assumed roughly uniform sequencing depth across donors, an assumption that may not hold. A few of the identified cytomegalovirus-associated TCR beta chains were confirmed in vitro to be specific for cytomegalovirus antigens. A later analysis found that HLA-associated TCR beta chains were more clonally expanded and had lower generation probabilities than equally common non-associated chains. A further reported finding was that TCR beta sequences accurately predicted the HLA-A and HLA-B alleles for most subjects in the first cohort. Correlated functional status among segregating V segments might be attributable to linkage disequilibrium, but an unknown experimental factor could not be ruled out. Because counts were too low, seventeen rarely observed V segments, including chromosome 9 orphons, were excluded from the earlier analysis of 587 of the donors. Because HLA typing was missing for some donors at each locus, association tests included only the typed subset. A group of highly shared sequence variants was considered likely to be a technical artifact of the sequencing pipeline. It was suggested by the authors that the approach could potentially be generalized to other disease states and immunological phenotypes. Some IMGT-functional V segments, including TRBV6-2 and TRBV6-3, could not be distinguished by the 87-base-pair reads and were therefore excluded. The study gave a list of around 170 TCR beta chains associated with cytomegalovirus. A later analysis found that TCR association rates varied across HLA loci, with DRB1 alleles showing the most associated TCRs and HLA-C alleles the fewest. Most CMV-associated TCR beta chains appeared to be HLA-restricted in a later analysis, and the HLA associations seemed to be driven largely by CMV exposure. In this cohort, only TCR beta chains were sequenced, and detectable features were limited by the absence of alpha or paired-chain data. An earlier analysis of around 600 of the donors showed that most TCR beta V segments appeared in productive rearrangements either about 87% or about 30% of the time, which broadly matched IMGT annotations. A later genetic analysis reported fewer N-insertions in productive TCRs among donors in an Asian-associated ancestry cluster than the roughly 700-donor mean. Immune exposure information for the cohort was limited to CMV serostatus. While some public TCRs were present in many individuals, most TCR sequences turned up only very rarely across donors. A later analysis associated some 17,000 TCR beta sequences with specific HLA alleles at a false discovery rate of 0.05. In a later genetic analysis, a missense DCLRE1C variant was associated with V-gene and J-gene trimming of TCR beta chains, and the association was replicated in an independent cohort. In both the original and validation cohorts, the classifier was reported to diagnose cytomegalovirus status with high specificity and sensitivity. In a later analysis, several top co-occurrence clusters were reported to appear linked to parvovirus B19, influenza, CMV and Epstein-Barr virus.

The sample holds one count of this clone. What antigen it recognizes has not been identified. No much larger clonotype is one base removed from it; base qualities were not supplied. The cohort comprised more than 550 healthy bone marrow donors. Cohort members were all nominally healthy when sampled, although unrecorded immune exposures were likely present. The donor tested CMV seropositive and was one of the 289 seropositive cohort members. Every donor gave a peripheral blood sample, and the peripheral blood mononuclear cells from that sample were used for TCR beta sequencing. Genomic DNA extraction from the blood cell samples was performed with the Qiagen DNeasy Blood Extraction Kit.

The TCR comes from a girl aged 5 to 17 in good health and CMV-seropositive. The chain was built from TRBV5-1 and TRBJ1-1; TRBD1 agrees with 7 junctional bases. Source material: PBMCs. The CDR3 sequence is CASSFTGVNTEAFF. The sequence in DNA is TGCGCCAGCAGCTTTACAGGGGTGAACACTGAAGCTTTCTTT.